Sequencing of this T cell receptor (beta chain) was carried out in a study of blood T cell repertoires in COVID-19. The overall study: Sample material is recorded as cDNA or gDNA derived from T cells, B-cell-depleted T cells, or PBMCs.

CDR1 KGHSH and CDR2 LQKENI come from the germline V gene. V trimming: 6 bases; J trimming: 0 bases; junction bases outside the gene matches: 16. This CDR3 comprises 22 residues. This clone was picked up one time. Authors' analysis steps: Researchers report that nucleated cell counts were estimated from reference gene primer amplification. Clones were sequenced by immunoSEQ multiplex PCR, and TCRdb holds only the in-frame ones, with some missing. The D gene and trimming were derived from the DNA, and the V and J assignments and clone size from that table. The data show more than 120,000 clones, 80% to 90% seen once.

The sample consisted of peripheral blood. The sequence came from a human donor with acute or convalescent COVID-19. The donor label of this sample is uncertain. This chain connects TRBV18 to TRBJ2-6, with 14 bases lining up with TRBD2. The CDR3 region is CASSERIRTSGGTNSGANVLTF. The DNA for the CDR3 is TGTGCCAGCTCCGAGAGAATAAGGACTAGCGGGGGGACAAACTCTGGGGCCAACGTCCTGACTTTC. Full variable domain (outside the CDR3, taken from reference TRBV18 and TRBJ2-6): NAGVMQNPRHLVRRRGQEARLRCSPMKGHSHVYWYRQLPEEGLKFMVYLQKENIIDESGMPKERFSAEFPKEGPSILRIQQVVRGDSAAYFCASSERIRTSGGTNSGANVLTFGAGSRLTVL.